This T cell receptor beta chain was obtained from a study of control samples from healthy donors and cancer patients. The table came from immunoSEQ multiplex PCR; TCRdb's copy has only in-frame clones and leaves some out. The sample has under 65,000 clones, just over 85% seen once. The clonotype comes from a woman in her fifties or sixties with lung cancer. The sequencing input was PBMCs.

The CDR3 sequence is CARRYSPPGQGAQPQHF. The DNA for the CDR3 is TGTGCCAGAAGATACTCCCCCCCGGGACAGGGGGCTCAGCCCCAGCATTTT. The J gene is TRBJ1-5, the V gene TRBV7-5; the table's D gene call, TRBD1, was not cross checked with the DNA. TRBV7-5 is reported as a pseudogene. The CDR3 length is 17 residues.